These 18 T cell receptor beta chains were all obtained from the same sample, sequenced in a study of CD8+ T cells in alopecia areata. The treatment: oral pan-JAK inhibitor, 5-10 mg twice daily. RNA was isolated and reverse transcribed to cDNA, the sequencing template. TCRdb's copy holds only in-frame clones and misses some; the assay was immunoSEQ multiplex PCR. The data contain about 200,000 clones, 35% to 40% of them singletons. This specimen was CD4+ T cells sorted from blood, taken at roughly week 30, from a patient treated with tofacitinib. Receptor source: a human donor with alopecia areata.

This clone was seen a handful of times. J is TRBJ2-1 and V is TRBV7-2, with D perhaps matching TRBD2 (5 bases). CDR1 and CDR2 from the germline V gene are SGHTA and FQGNSA. This CDR3 region has 12 residues. The ends were cut back, 4 bases at V and 10 bases at J, with 11 bases in the middle. In DNA, the CDR3 is TGTGCCAGCAGCTCGGACTGGGGAGAGCAGTTCTTC. Protein sequence: CASSSDWGEQFF.

The chain is built from TRBV25-1 and TRBJ2-7, with 7 bases matching TRBD2. Unmatched junction bases numbered 4, after V lost 1 base and J lost 7 bases. The CDR3 consists of 13 residues. Looked up from germline, CDR1 is MGHDK and CDR2 is SYGVNS. CDR3 sequence reads: CASSESGGREQYF. The CDR3 region has the DNA TGTGCCAGCAGTGAATCGGGGGGAAGAGAGCAGTACTTC.

This clone was seen more than once but under ten times. V and J are TRBV5-1 and TRBJ2-2; either TRBD1 or TRBD2 may fit D (5 bases each). Germline V gene lookup returns CDR1 SGHRS and CDR2 YFSETQ. V lost 3 bases to trimming and J lost 5 bases, with 17 bases between them. This CDR3 has 16 residues. The CDR3 nucleotides read TGCGCCAGCAGCTCTGACGCCGGGACCCAGACCGGGGAGCTGTTTTTT. Amino acids: CASSSDAGTQTGELFF.

This rearrangement joins TRBV6-1 to TRBJ1-5, with 8 bases fitting TRBD1. The V segment lost 7 bases and the J segment 5 bases; nucleotides outside the gene matches: 4. Per germline, CDR1 MNHNS and CDR2 SASEGT. This CDR3 is 13 amino acids long. The CDR3 is CASKAGGYQPQHF. Written as DNA, the CDR3 is TGTGCCAGCAAAGCAGGGGGCTATCAGCCCCAGCATTTT.

This clone was recorded a few times. V gene TRBV5-1 combines with J gene TRBJ2-2; 7 nucleotides align to TRBD1. CDR1 and CDR2 from the germline V gene are SGHRS and YFSETQ. V shed 6 bases and J 0 bases; nucleotides not matched to a gene: 2. The CDR3 length is 14 residues. CDR3: CASMGQSNTGELFF. CDR3 nucleotides: TGCGCCAGCATGGGACAGTCGAACACCGGGGAGCTGTTTTTT. Filled out from reference TRBV5-1 and TRBJ2-2, the complete variable domain reads KAGVTQTPRYLIKTRGQQVTLSCSPISGHRSVSWYQQTPGQGLQFLFEYFSETQRNKGNFPGRFSGRQFSNSRSEMNVSTLELGDSALYLCASMGQSNTGELFFGEGSRLTVL.

The chain recombines TRBV27 with TRBJ1-1; D is uncertain. Germline CDR1 is MNHEY and CDR2 is SMNVEV (reference sequence). Trimming removed 6 bases from V and 0 bases from J, with 11 bases in between. CDR3 length equals 14 residues. This CDR3 reads CASRTGRMNTEAFF. For the CDR3, the DNA is TGTGCCAGCAGAACCGGACGGATGAACACTGAAGCTTTCTTT.

The chain is built from TRBV29-1 and TRBJ2-3, with a weak D call TRBD1 (7 bases). Germline V lookup: CDR1 SQVTM, CDR2 ANQGSEA. The CDR3 contains 14 residues. Between the trimmed V and J ends, which lost 8 bases and 5 bases, there was a span of 20 bases. The CDR3, as DNA: TGCAGCACCAGAGGAGGGGGCGCGAAAGATACGCAGTATTTT. This gives the protein CSTRGGGAKDTQYF.

CDR3 DNA: TGTGCCAGCAGTTACTCCCTTGGGACTGAAGCTTTCTTT. Translated: CASSYSLGTEAFF. V is TRBV6-5 and J is TRBJ1-1; D is undetermined. The CDR3 is 13 residues long. Germline V gives CDR1 MNHEY, CDR2 SVGAGI. The V gene lost 0 bases and the J gene lost 5 bases, with 7 bases spanning the gap.

CDR3 protein: CASSAGTSLAGELFF. The CDR3 region has the DNA TGTGCCAGCAGCGCCGGGACTAGCCTTGCCGGGGAGCTGTTTTTT. V gene TRBV9 combines with J gene TRBJ2-2; 9 bases fit TRBD2. CDR3 length equals 15 residues. V gave up 3 bases and J gave up 6 bases; unmatched junction bases: 6. The germline V gene has CDR1 SGDLS and CDR2 YYNGEE.

This clone appeared a few times. The chain couples TRBV29-1 to TRBJ2-7; D not certain. CDR1 and CDR2 (germline): SQVTM, ANQGSEA. The ends were cut back, 4 bases at V and 6 bases at J, with 10 bases in the middle. The CDR3 contains 11 residues. CDR3 loop: CSVAVLLEQYF. The CDR3 DNA sequence: TGCAGCGTTGCAGTCCTCCTCGAGCAGTACTTC.

This clone has a handful of counts. The gene calls are TRBV9 and TRBJ2-3, with 12 bases aligning to TRBD2. The CDR3 has 16 residues. In germline, CDR1 is SGDLS, CDR2 YYNGEE. V shed 5 bases, J shed 6 bases, and the junction held 10 bases outside the gene matches. CDR3 amino acids: CASSPRLAGDGDTQYF. The CDR3, as DNA: TGTGCCAGCAGTCCCCGACTAGCGGGGGATGGGGATACGCAGTATTTT.

A few counts support this clone. V is TRBV29-1 and J is TRBJ2-3, with D uncertain. The CDR3 length is 13 residues. The V end was cut by 8 bases, the J end by 4 bases, with 16 bases between. Germline V CDR1 and CDR2: SQVTM, ANQGSEA. CDR3 residues: CSTSQAAADTQYF. Here the CDR3 DNA reads TGCAGCACCAGCCAGGCCGCGGCAGATACGCAGTATTTT.

The V call is TRBV9, the J call TRBJ2-1, with a weak D call TRBD1 (6 bases). Germline CDR1 reads SGDLS; CDR2 reads YYNGEE. V gave up 0 bases and J gave up 4 bases, with 14 bases separating them. The CDR3 extends over 16 amino acids. In nucleotides, the CDR3 is TGTGCCAGCAGCGTAGCTCATCGACAGGCGTACAATGAGCAGTTCTTC. This gives the protein CASSVAHRQAYNEQFF.

This clone was seen once. A much larger clone differs from this one at a single base, so this may be a read error. CDR3 sequence: CASSLGSTDTQYF. In DNA form, the CDR3 reads TGTGCCAGCAGCTTAGGGAGCACAGATACGCAGTATTTT. This chain uses TRBV7-9 with TRBJ2-3; D gene unclear. The CDR3 runs 13 residues. CDR1 is SEHNR, CDR2 FQNEAQ, per germline (reference sequence). Trimming took 1 base from V and 0 from J, leaving 2 bases between them.

This clone was observed a few times. This chain links TRBV30 with TRBJ2-2; D remains unclear. Trimming removed 3 bases from V and 7 bases from J, with 9 bases in between. Germline CDR1 and CDR2: GTSNPN and SVGIG (reference sequence). The CDR3 spans 12 residues. CDR3 DNA sequence: TGTGCCTGGAGGTTGGCTGGCGGGGAGCTGTTTTTT. Its protein product is CAWRLAGGELFF.

In this sample, this clone turned up a few times. This sequence joins TRBV7-9 and TRBJ2-1; D is unclear. The CDR3 length is 12 residues. Germline values: CDR1 SEHNR, CDR2 FQNEAQ (reference sequence). Trimming took off 4 bases at V and 6 bases at J, with 7 bases between the two ends. In DNA form, the CDR3 reads TGTGCCAGCAGCTCAGATGGCAATGAGCAGTTCTTC. As protein: CASSSDGNEQFF.

The chain recombines TRBV30 with TRBJ1-2; D unresolved. The CDR3 loop spans 11 amino acids. The V end lost 4 bases, the J end lost 5 bases, and 8 bases lay between the germline ends. CDR1 is GTSNPN, CDR2 SVGIG, per germline (reference sequence). The CDR3 nucleotides are TGTGCCTGGACGGCGGCGTATGGCTACACCTTC. Protein sequence: CAWTAAYGYTF. Filled out from reference TRBV30 and TRBJ1-2, the complete variable domain reads SQTIHQWPATLVQPVGSPLSLECTVEGTSNPNLYWYRQAAGRGLQLLFYSVGIGQISSEVPQNLSASRPQDRQFILSSKKLLLSDSGFYLCAWTAAYGYTFGSGTRLTVV.

This clone was detected a few times. The V call is TRBV7-9, the J call TRBJ1-4; D is ambiguous. The germline CDR1 and CDR2 sequences are SEHNR and FQNEAQ (reference sequence). This CDR3 has 16 residues. V lost 4 bases and J 5 bases, leaving 17 bases between the germline ends. CDR3 coding DNA: TGTGCCAGCAGCTCTAAGCGTGGGGAGGTGAATGAAAAACTGTTTTTT. It yields the protein CASSSKRGEVNEKLFF. The full variable domain, with the rest looked up from reference TRBV7-9 and TRBJ1-4, is DTGVSQNPRHKITKRGQNVTFRCDPISEHNRLYWYRQTLGQGPEFLTYFQNEAQLEKSRLLSDRFSAERPKGSFSTLEIQRTEQGDSAMYLCASSSKRGEVNEKLFFGSGTQLSVL.